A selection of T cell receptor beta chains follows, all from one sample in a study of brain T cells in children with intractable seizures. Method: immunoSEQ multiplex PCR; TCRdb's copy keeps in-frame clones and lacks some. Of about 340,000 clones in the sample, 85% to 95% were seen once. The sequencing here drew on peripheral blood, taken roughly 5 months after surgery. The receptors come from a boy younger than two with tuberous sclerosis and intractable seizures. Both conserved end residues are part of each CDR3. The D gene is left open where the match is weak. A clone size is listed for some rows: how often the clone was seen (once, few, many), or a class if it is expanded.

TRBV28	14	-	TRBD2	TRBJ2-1	TGTGCCAGCAGTACTAGCGGAATATACAATGAGCAGTTCTTC	CASSTSGIYNEQFF
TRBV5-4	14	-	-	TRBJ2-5	TGTGCCAGCAGCCCGTGGAAGTTTCAAGAGACCCAGTACTTC	CASSPWKFQETQYF
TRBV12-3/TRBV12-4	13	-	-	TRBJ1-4	TGTGCCAGCAAACAGGGAGCAGATGAAAAACTGTTTTTT	CASKQGADEKLFF
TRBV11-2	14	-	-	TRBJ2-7	TGTGCCAGCAGCCCGACCAGTAAGAACTACGAGCAGTACTTC	CASSPTSKNYEQYF
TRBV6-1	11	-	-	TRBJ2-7	TGTGCCAGCAGTGAAAAGGGGGAGCAGTACTTC	CASSEKGEQYF
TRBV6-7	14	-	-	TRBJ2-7	TGTGCCAGCAGCCAACATATCCCTGTGGACGAGCAGTACTTC	CASSQHIPVDEQYF
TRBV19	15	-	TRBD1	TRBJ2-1	TGTGCCAGTACCCTCGGACAGGGAGGCTACAATGAGCAGTTCTTC	CASTLGQGGYNEQFF
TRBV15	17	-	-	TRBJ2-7	TGTGCCACCAGCAGAGGGGGAGGTAACGGGTTCTCCTACGAGCAGTACTTC	CATSRGGGNGFSYEQYF
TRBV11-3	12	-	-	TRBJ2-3	TGTGCCAGCAGCGCGCGCCCCGATACGCAGTATTTT	CASSARPDTQYF
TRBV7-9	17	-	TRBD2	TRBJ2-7	TGTGCCAGCAGCTTAATAAGGGCCGGGCGGGAGGTTTGCGAGCAGTACTTC	CASSLIRAGREVCEQYF
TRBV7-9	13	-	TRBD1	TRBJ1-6	TGTGCCAGCAGCTACGACAGGGCTTCACCCCTCCACTTT	CASSYDRASPLHF
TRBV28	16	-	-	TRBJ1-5	TGTGCCAGCAGTTTAAGTGGGCCCTGGAGCAATCAGCCCCAGCATTTT	CASSLSGPWSNQPQHF
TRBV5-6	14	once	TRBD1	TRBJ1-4	TGTGCCAGCAGCGCGGGACAGCCAAATGAAAAACTGTTTTTT	CASSAGQPNEKLFF
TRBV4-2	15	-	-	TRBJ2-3	TGTGCCAGCAGCCCACAAACCGAACTCACAGATACGCAGTATTTT	CASSPQTELTDTQYF
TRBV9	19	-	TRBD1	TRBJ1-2	TGTGCCAGCAGCGTAGGGGGCGGTGCGACAGGGAAGTTTGGATATGGCTACACCTTC	CASSVGGGATGKFGYGYTF
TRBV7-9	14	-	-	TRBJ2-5	TGTGCCAGCAGCTCTTCGACCCGGTGGGAGACCCAGTACTTC	CASSSSTRWETQYF